Each of the 2 T cell receptor beta chains below was sequenced from the same sample in a study of shared clonotypes between healthy human individuals. Clones were sequenced by immunoSEQ multiplex PCR, and TCRdb holds only the in-frame ones, with some missing. The table has approximately 2.1 million clones, just over 90% seen once; the top ten hold about 0.41%. The sample was naive CD4+ T cells from PBMCs. Subset here: CD45RA+ positively selected. The source of these receptors is a young man in good health. Some clones in this sample may be carry-over from other donors' samples.

A note on this clone: Additional DNA sequences in this sample encode the identical CDR3. V and J are TRBV5-1 and TRBJ1-5, with a tentative D call TRBD1 (6 bases). Germline CDR1 is SGHRS and CDR2 is YFSETQ. The germline V and J ends were trimmed by 4 bases and 0 bases, with 11 bases remaining between them. The CDR3 has 15 amino acids. The CDR3: CASSPTGNSNQPQHF. The CDR3 DNA reads TGCGCCAGCAGCCCCACAGGGAATAGCAATCAGCCCCAGCATTTT.

This clone was seen only once. This sequence joins TRBV10-2 and TRBJ1-2; 11 bases match TRBD1. Germline V gene lookup returns CDR1 WSHSY and CDR2 SAAADI. This CDR3 is built from 13 residues. J lost 5 bases, V lost 8 bases, and 4 bases had no gene match. Written as DNA, the CDR3 is TGCGCCAGCTCGGGACAGGGGGGGTATGGCTACACCTTC. This codes for CASSGQGGYGYTF.